The 9 T cell receptor beta chains listed next were all sequenced from one sample in a study of cytomegalovirus exposure and HLA in healthy donors. The primer mix had 60 Vbeta and 13 Jbeta primers. Sequencing used immunoSEQ multiplex PCR; TCRdb keeps in-frame clones, though not all of them. The profile shows about 160,000 clones, about 65% of them singletons. The sequencing input was PBMCs. These receptors all come from a woman in her twenties or thirties in good health and CMV-seronegative.

This rearrangement joins TRBV7-2 to TRBJ1-1; 7 bases agree with TRBD1. The CDR3 loop spans 15 amino acids. Germline assignment: CDR1 SGHTA and CDR2 FQGNSA. J was trimmed by 6 bases and V by 5 bases; bases with no gene match: 12. CDR3 region: CASSRGGQGVSEAFF. The CDR3 DNA reads TGTGCCAGCAGCCGCGGCGGGCAGGGGGTCTCTGAAGCTTTCTTT.

The chain has TRBV28 and TRBJ1-1; 7 nucleotides align to TRBD1. Per germline, CDR1 MDHEN and CDR2 SYDVKM. Trimming removed 2 bases from V and 2 bases from J; junction bases left unmatched: 2. There are 14 residues in the CDR3. The CDR3: CASSLGGGNTEAFF. In nucleotides, the CDR3 is TGTGCCAGCAGTTTAGGAGGGGGCAACACTGAAGCTTTCTTT.

J is TRBJ2-7 and V is TRBV19; the match to TRBD2 covers 8 bases. Germline CDR1 and CDR2: LNHDA and SQIVND (reference sequence). Unmatched junction bases numbered 5, after V lost 6 bases and J lost 1 base. This CDR3 spans 14 amino acids. CDR3 region: CASRLREDSYEQYF. CDR3 bases: TGTGCCAGTAGGTTGCGGGAGGATTCCTACGAGCAGTACTTC.

This chain connects TRBV19 to TRBJ1-5; 8 nucleotides line up with TRBD1. From germline, CDR1 is LNHDA and CDR2 SQIVND (reference sequence). Germline trimming cut 7 bases from V and 7 bases from J; bases unmatched to any gene: 9. The CDR3 is 14 residues long. The CDR3 DNA is TGTGCCAGTATTCCTGGACAGGGCAGACAGCCCCAGCATTTT. Protein product: CASIPGQGRQPQHF.

The genes are TRBV7-2 and TRBJ1-2; TRBD1 is a possible D gene (5 bases). Trimming left V 5 bases short and J 4 bases short, with 14 bases between. Germline CDR1 is SGHTA and CDR2 is FQGNSA. The CDR3 is made up of 14 amino acids. The DNA for the CDR3 is TGTGCCAGCAGCCCCGGGGGTAGGGTCTATGGCTACACCTTC. Its protein product is CASSPGGRVYGYTF.

This chain connects TRBV5-6 to TRBJ1-1; 8 bases are shared with TRBD1. The V segment lost 2 bases and the J segment 4 bases; nucleotides outside the gene matches: 4. CDR3 length equals 14 residues. CDR1 is SGHDT, CDR2 YYEEEE, per germline. As DNA, the CDR3 is TGTGCCAGCAGCTTCGACAGGGGAGGCACTGAAGCTTTCTTT. It encodes CASSFDRGGTEAFF.

This chain uses TRBV7-9 with TRBJ2-2, with D possibly TRBD2 on 5 matching bases. The germline gives CDR1 SEHNR, CDR2 FQNEAQ (reference sequence). This CDR3 comprises 14 residues. Trimming stripped 8 bases from V and 1 base from J, with 11 bases between. CDR3 region: CASSWGVNTGELFF. CDR3 nucleotide sequence: TGTGCCAGCTCTTGGGGAGTGAACACCGGGGAGCTGTTTTTT.

The V call is TRBV18, the J call TRBJ1-2; 8 nucleotides line up with TRBD1. Germline values: CDR1 KGHSH, CDR2 LQKENI. This CDR3 has 14 amino acids. V gave up 1 base and J gave up 4 bases; unmatched junction bases: 2. The CDR3 DNA reads as TGTGCCAGCTCACCACGGGACAGGCTCTATGGCTACACCTTC. Translating gives CASSPRDRLYGYTF.

This chain connects TRBV12-5 to TRBJ1-5; TRBD1 aligns across 10 bases. Trimming took 7 bases from V and 6 from J; bases not matched to a gene: 3. The CDR3 loop spans 13 amino acids. CDR1 LGHNT and CDR2 FRNRAP come from the germline V gene. The CDR3 region is CASAWDRGQPQHF. The CDR3 coding sequence is TGTGCTAGTGCTTGGGACAGGGGTCAGCCCCAGCATTTT.